The source of this TCR beta chain is a study of CD4 T cells in relation to SARS-CoV-2 and coronaviruses. Study observations and caveats: Crossreactive clones expanded significantly less to SARS-CoV-2 than monoreactive clones.

Method: immunoSEQ multiplex PCR; TCRdb's copy keeps in-frame clones and lacks some. The sample carries 35,000 to 45,000 clones, about 80% recorded once. Worth noting for this clone: Its antigen is unknown.

The CDR3 sequence is 15 residues long. V shed 4 bases and J 6 bases; nucleotides not matched to a gene: 12. Germline V CDR1 and CDR2: SGHRS, YFSETQ. Sequencing used naive CD4+ T cells from PBMCs, cultured in vitro. The subset denotes: naive CD4+ T cells isolated by negative enrichment. This receptor was identified in an adult with COVID-19. The chain recombines TRBV5-1 with TRBJ2-7; the match to TRBD1 covers 8 bases. The CDR3 coding sequence is TGCGCCAGCAGCCAGACAGGGGCAGTTTCTGTCGAGCAGTACTTC. It codes for CASSQTGAVSVEQYF.